These 32 T cell receptor beta chains came from one sample sequenced in a study of a mutant IDH1 vaccine in newly diagnosed glioma. Specified time point: week 5, during vaccination. What each vaccine dose contained was 300 ug of mutant IDH1 20-mer peptide, accompanied by topical imiquimod. The repertoire was sequenced with immunoSEQ multiplex PCR; TCRdb's copy has only in-frame clones and lacks some. This sample carries about 83,000 clones, over 75% of them seen once, and the ten largest clones take roughly 0.5%. For these TCRs, the target antigens are not known. The specimen comprised PBMCs, sampled from a glioma patient whose treatment included an IDH1 peptide vaccine. These receptors were taken from a woman aged 45-65 years with glioma.

The chain uses TRBV5-1 and TRBJ2-5; 10 bases agree with TRBD1. The trim removed 4 bases at V and 3 bases at J, leaving 6 bases unmatched. CDR3 length: 15 amino acids. CDR1 and CDR2 from the germline V gene are SGHRS and YFSETQ. CDR3 nucleotides: TGCGCCAGCAGCGATACCGGGACAGGGGAAGAGACCCAGTACTTC. Its protein product is CASSDTGTGEETQYF.

This chain links TRBV7-8 with TRBJ2-7; tentative D call: TRBD2 (6 bases). This CDR3 is 16 amino acids long. The germline CDR1 and CDR2 sequences are SGHVS and FQNEAQ. The V gene lost 5 bases and the J gene lost 10 bases, with 27 bases spanning the gap. This chain's CDR3 is CASSPLSGLGTTNQYF. DNA for the CDR3: TGTGCCAGCAGCCCGCTGTCGGGACTCGGAACCACTAACCAGTACTTC. Full variable domain (remainder filled in from reference TRBV7-8 and TRBJ2-7): GAGVSQSPRYKVAKRGQDVALRCDPISGHVSLFWYQQALGQGPEFLTYFQNEAQLDKSGLPSDRFFAERPEGSVSTLKIQRTQQEDSAVYLCASSPLSGLGTTNQYFGPGTRLTVT.

This sequence joins TRBV5-1 and TRBJ2-5; possibly TRBD1 for D (6 bases). The J call may be faulty, since TRBJ2-7 better matches the DNA end. Germline V gene lookup returns CDR1 SGHRS and CDR2 YFSETQ. This CDR3 has 12 residues. This CDR3 reads CASSLEGGEQYF. The CDR3 coding sequence is TGCGCCAGCAGCTTGGAAGGGGGCGAGCAGTACTTC.

The J gene is TRBJ1-3, the V gene TRBV18, with 8 bases matching TRBD1. CDR1 is KGHSH, CDR2 LQKENI, per germline. CDR3 length: 14 residues. With V trimmed by 5 bases and J by 2 bases, 2 bases remained unmatched. The CDR3 sequence is CASSLGQAGNTIYF. The CDR3 DNA sequence: TGTGCCAGCTCATTGGGACAGGCTGGAAACACCATATATTTT.

The rearrangement links TRBV28 to TRBJ1-1, with D unclear. CDR3 length: 12 amino acids. The ends were cut back, 5 bases at V and 0 bases at J, with 4 bases in the middle. The germline V gene encodes CDR1 MDHEN and CDR2 SYDVKM. CDR3 in amino acids: CASSPMNTEAFF. The CDR3 region has the DNA TGTGCCAGCAGTCCCATGAACACTGAAGCTTTCTTT.

The chain combines TRBV18 with TRBJ2-4; the D gene is possibly TRBD1 (5 bases). CDR3 length: 16 residues. Trimming took 3 bases from V and 0 from J, leaving 12 bases between them. Germline V gives CDR1 KGHSH, CDR2 LQKENI. The CDR3 protein is CASSPDRYLAKNIQYF. CDR3 nucleotides: TGTGCCAGCTCACCCGACAGATACCTAGCCAAAAACATTCAGTACTTC. The full variable domain, rest sourced from reference TRBV18 and TRBJ2-4, is NAGVMQNPRHLVRRRGQEARLRCSPMKGHSHVYWYRQLPEEGLKFMVYLQKENIIDESGMPKERFSAEFPKEGPSILRIQQVVRGDSAAYFCASSPDRYLAKNIQYFGAGTRLSVL.

This clone occurred once. V usage is TRBV4-1 and J usage is TRBJ1-5; D remains unclear. Trimming cost V 4 bases and J 1 base, with 11 bases left between them. The CDR3 has 15 residues. The germline gives CDR1 MGHRA, CDR2 YSYEKL. The CDR3 region has the DNA TGCGCCAGCAGCCCTGAACCCATGAGCAATCAGCCCCAGCATTTT. Translating it yields CASSPEPMSNQPQHF.

The V gene is TRBV28, the J gene TRBJ2-4; D gene uncertain. The CDR3 has 18 residues. Germline-derived CDR1 and CDR2 are MDHEN and SYDVKM. V gave up 1 base and J gave up 0 bases, with 16 bases separating them. CDR3 in DNA: TGTGCCAGCAGTTTATTCCCCGGACGGCTATTAGCCAAAAACATTCAGTACTTC. The encoded protein is CASSLFPGRLLAKNIQYF. The variable domain in full, completed from reference TRBV28 and TRBJ2-4, reads DVKVTQSSRYLVKRTGEKVFLECVQDMDHENMFWYRQDPGLGLRLIYFSYDVKMKEKGDIPEGYSVSREKKERFSLILESASTNQTSMYLCASSLFPGRLLAKNIQYFGAGTRLSVL.

This clone was detected once. The rearrangement joins TRBV28 to TRBJ1-4; TRBD1 aligns across 11 bases. The CDR3 loop spans 16 amino acids. The V gene end was trimmed by 5 bases and the J gene end by 7 bases; junction bases not matched to a gene: 9. CDR1 is MDHEN, CDR2 SYDVKM, per germline. The CDR3 is CASSLEGQGVSEKLFF. CDR3 bases: TGTGCCAGCAGTCTGGAGGGACAGGGGGTTTCTGAAAAACTGTTTTTT.

This chain uses TRBV2 with TRBJ2-5; 8 bases align to TRBD1. This CDR3 spans 14 amino acids. The germline gives CDR1 SNHLY, CDR2 FYNNEI. Losses at the gene ends were 5 bases for V and 5 bases for J; bases not matched to a gene: 7. Here the CDR3 reads CASSPRTGTETQYF. The CDR3 DNA reads as TGTGCCAGCAGTCCCCGGACAGGGACGGAGACCCAGTACTTC.

V usage is TRBV19 and J usage is TRBJ2-5; 8 bases are a match to TRBD2. The CDR3 is 15 amino acids. The trim removed 7 bases at V and 1 base at J, leaving 8 bases unmatched. Germline CDR1 reads LNHDA; CDR2 reads SQIVND (reference sequence). CDR3 amino acids: CASTPRGGFQETQYF. DNA of the CDR3: TGTGCCAGTACCCCTCGGGGGGGCTTCCAAGAGACCCAGTACTTC.

The chain couples TRBV5-1 to TRBJ1-2; D is perhaps TRBD1 (5 bases). Germline loops: CDR1 SGHRS, CDR2 YFSETQ. The CDR3 covers 15 residues. The V and J ends lost 0 bases and 2 bases respectively, with 11 bases between them. The CDR3 sequence: CASSLAAGNNYGYTF. Here the CDR3 DNA reads TGCGCCAGCAGCTTGGCGGCAGGGAACAACTATGGCTACACCTTC.

For the CDR3, the DNA is TGTGCCAGCGGACTATTCGCGGGCACTGAAGCTTTCTTT. Translation gives CASGLFAGTEAFF. V and J are TRBV2 and TRBJ1-1; D remains ambiguous. The CDR3 is made up of 13 amino acids. Germline V gene sequence: CDR1 SNHLY, CDR2 FYNNEI. V lost 8 bases to trimming and J lost 4 bases, with 14 bases between them.

The V and J genes are TRBV9 and TRBJ1-2, with D perhaps TRBD1 (5 bases). This CDR3 region has 14 residues. CDR1 and CDR2 from the germline V gene are SGDLS and YYNGEE. V gave up 3 bases and J gave up 6 bases, with 15 bases separating them. The CDR3 DNA reads TGTGCCAGCAGCGGTTCGGGACGGCGGGATGGCTACACCTTC. Translation gives CASSGSGRRDGYTF.

The chain couples TRBV19 to TRBJ1-1; D gene unclear. Trimming took off 6 bases at V and 4 bases at J, with 9 bases between the two ends. Germline CDR1 is LNHDA and CDR2 is SQIVND (reference sequence). This CDR3 spans 12 amino acids. The CDR3 nucleotides read TGTGCCAGTAGCACCTTCGGCACTGAAGCTTTCTTT. Amino acid sequence: CASSTFGTEAFF.

The chain employs TRBV5-1 and TRBJ1-2; possible D gene TRBD1, 5 bases. From germline, CDR1 is SGHRS and CDR2 YFSETQ. The CDR3 contains 14 residues. The V and J ends lost 4 bases and 3 bases respectively, with 13 bases between them. CDR3 sequence: CASSTTANYYGYTF. The CDR3, as DNA: TGCGCCAGCAGCACGACAGCGAACTACTATGGCTACACCTTC.

The V gene is TRBV2, the J gene TRBJ2-5, with 9 bases aligning to TRBD2. The J call is doubtful: the DNA matches TRBJ2-7 better. The CDR3 sequence is 16 residues long. Per germline, CDR1 SNHLY and CDR2 FYNNEI. CDR3 bases: TGTGCCAGCAGTGAAGGTCTGTGGACTAGCGCTTACGAGCAGTACTTC. Translation: CASSEGLWTSAYEQYF.

V usage is TRBV15 and J usage is TRBJ2-7; no clear D gene. The CDR3 totals 15 residues. Between the trimmed V and J ends, which lost 0 bases and 2 bases, there was a span of 11 bases. Germline V lookup: CDR1 LNHNV, CDR2 YYDKDF (reference sequence). The CDR3 spells CATSRDLTMAYEQYF. CDR3 coding DNA: TGTGCCACCAGCAGAGATCTGACAATGGCCTACGAGCAGTACTTC.

The chain recombines TRBV7-2 with TRBJ2-1; D remains ambiguous. The CDR3 consists of 12 residues. With 5 bases removed from V and 8 bases from J, the gap between germline ends came to 10 bases. Germline V gene lookup returns CDR1 SGHTA and CDR2 FQGNSA. The CDR3 sequence is CASSLYLDEQFF. In DNA, the CDR3 is TGTGCCAGCAGCCTTTACTTGGATGAGCAGTTCTTC.

The genes are TRBV11-3 and TRBJ2-5, with D possibly TRBD2 on 6 matching bases. Trimming stripped 3 bases from V and 1 base from J, with 6 bases between. The CDR3 has 13 residues. Germline values: CDR1 SGHNT, CDR2 YENEEA. The DNA for the CDR3 is TGTGCCAGCAGCTTGGGACTCCAAGAGACCCAGTACTTC. This translates into CASSLGLQETQYF.

The chain combines TRBV28 with TRBJ2-7, with D tentatively TRBD2 (5 bases). The CDR3 sequence is 11 residues long. In germline, CDR1 is MDHEN, CDR2 SYDVKM. V was clipped by 3 bases and J by 9 bases, with 9 bases between them. CDR3 nucleotide sequence: TGTGCCAGCAGTTTGAGGGATAGGCAGTACTTC. This sequence encodes CASSLRDRQYF.

V is TRBV10-3 and J is TRBJ2-2; no reliable D call. Germline loops: CDR1 ENHRY, CDR2 SYGVKD. The CDR3 totals 14 residues. Trimming left V 5 bases short and J 0 bases short, with 7 bases between. The chain's CDR3 is CAISSDSNTGELFF. For the CDR3, the DNA is TGTGCCATCAGTTCCGACTCGAACACCGGGGAGCTGTTTTTT.

This clone has a single count. This chain uses TRBV10-3 with TRBJ2-1, with D perhaps TRBD1 or TRBD2 (5 bases each). CDR3 length: 13 residues. With 6 bases removed from V and 10 bases from J, the gap between germline ends came to 16 bases. Germline values: CDR1 ENHRY, CDR2 SYGVKD. This CDR3 reads CAIRGPPQAEQFF. CDR3 DNA: TGTGCCATCAGGGGACCCCCCCAAGCCGAGCAGTTCTTC.

The chain links TRBV9 to TRBJ1-1; 8 positions match TRBD1. Germline trimming cut 3 bases from V and 4 bases from J; bases unmatched to any gene: 11. Germline CDR1 SGDLS, CDR2 YYNGEE. The CDR3 contains 16 residues. The CDR3 nucleotides are TGTGCCAGCAGCGCCCCTGACAGGGGTGGTGGCACTGAAGCTTTCTTT. As protein: CASSAPDRGGGTEAFF.

The chain uses TRBV19 and TRBJ1-6, with TRBD1 matching 7 bases. CDR3 length equals 16 residues. Germline V CDR1 and CDR2: LNHDA, SQIVND (reference sequence). The ends lost 6 bases at V and 4 bases at J; junction bases unmatched: 9. This chain's CDR3 is CASRIKRGPYNSPLHF. For the CDR3, the DNA is TGTGCCAGTAGAATAAAAAGGGGGCCTTATAATTCACCCCTCCACTTT.

The rearrangement uses TRBV27 and TRBJ2-1, with D uncertain. The germline V and J ends were trimmed by 5 bases and 8 bases, with 16 bases remaining between them. The length of the CDR3 is 14 residues. The germline CDR1 and CDR2 sequences are MNHEY and SMNVEV (reference sequence). CDR3 amino acids: CASSRYGPEYEQFF. The CDR3 DNA reads as TGTGCCAGCAGTCGATACGGACCAGAGTATGAGCAGTTCTTC.

This rearrangement joins TRBV10-3 to TRBJ2-7; perhaps TRBD1 as D (6 bases). There are 16 residues in the CDR3. Germline-derived CDR1 and CDR2 are ENHRY and SYGVKD. V lost 3 bases to trimming and J lost 1 base, with 16 bases between them. The CDR3 nucleotides read TGTGCCATCAGTGACACCGGGACAACTTCTTCCTACGAGCAGTACTTC. Translated: CAISDTGTTSSYEQYF.

The V and J genes are TRBV29-1 and TRBJ2-7; possible D gene TRBD2, 6 bases. CDR1 and CDR2 (germline): SQVTM, ANQGSEA. The CDR3 contains 11 residues. Trimming stripped 7 bases from V and 6 bases from J, with 13 bases between. The CDR3 bases are TGCAGCGCCCGCAGGGAGGCCGAGCAGTACTTC. This sequence encodes CSARREAEQYF.

V usage is TRBV11-2 and J usage is TRBJ1-2, with D hard to call. With 1 base removed from V and 5 bases from J, the gap between germline ends came to 8 bases. The CDR3 covers 13 residues. Germline CDR1 is SGHAT and CDR2 is FQNNGV. CDR3 DNA: TGTGCCAGCAGCTTAGGGGCGGGGTATGGCTACACCTTC. It is translated as CASSLGAGYGYTF.

About this clone itself: The same CDR3 is also encoded by other DNA sequences in this sample. The genes are TRBV9 and TRBJ2-1; D gene ambiguous. The germline V and J ends were trimmed by 0 bases and 4 bases, with 8 bases remaining between them. Germline assignment: CDR1 SGDLS and CDR2 YYNGEE. The CDR3 totals 14 residues. CDR3 DNA: TGTGCCAGCAGCGTAGCGATTGGTTACAATGAGCAGTTCTTC. It yields the protein CASSVAIGYNEQFF.

This rearrangement joins TRBV28 to TRBJ1-2; a possible D gene is TRBD1 (6 bases). Germline values: CDR1 MDHEN, CDR2 SYDVKM. V was clipped by 4 bases and J by 4 bases, with 16 bases between them. This CDR3 comprises 15 residues. CDR3 protein: CASSSLSRDIYGYTF. CDR3 sequence (DNA): TGTGCCAGCAGTTCGCTGTCCCGGGACATCTATGGCTACACCTTC.

This clone was observed a handful of times. The chain has TRBV19 and TRBJ1-1, with 8 bases lining up with TRBD1. In germline, CDR1 is LNHDA, CDR2 SQIVND (reference sequence). There are 14 residues in the CDR3. V lost 4 bases, J lost 1 base, and 2 bases stayed unmatched. Written as DNA, the CDR3 is TGTGCCAGTAGTAACGACAGGGGGAACACTGAAGCTTTCTTT. The encoded protein is CASSNDRGNTEAFF.